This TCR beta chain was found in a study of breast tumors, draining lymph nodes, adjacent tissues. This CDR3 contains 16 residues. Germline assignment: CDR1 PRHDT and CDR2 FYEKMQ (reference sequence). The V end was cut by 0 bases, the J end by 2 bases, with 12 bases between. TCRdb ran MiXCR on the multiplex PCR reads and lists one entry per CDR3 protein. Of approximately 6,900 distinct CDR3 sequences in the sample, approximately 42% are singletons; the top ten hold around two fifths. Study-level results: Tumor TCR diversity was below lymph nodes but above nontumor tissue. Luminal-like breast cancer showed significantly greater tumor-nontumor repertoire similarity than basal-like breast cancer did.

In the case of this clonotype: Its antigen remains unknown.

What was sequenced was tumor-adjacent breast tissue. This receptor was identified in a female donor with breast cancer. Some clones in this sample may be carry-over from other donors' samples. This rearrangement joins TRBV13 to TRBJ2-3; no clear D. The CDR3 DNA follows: TGTGCCAGCAGCTTAGGCGGCGGCTTCTACACAGATACGCAGTATTTT. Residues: CASSLGGGFYTDTQYF.